The 3 T cell receptor beta chains below were found in one sample sequenced in a study of cytomegalovirus exposure and HLA in healthy donors. PCR was performed using 60 Vbeta and 13 Jbeta primers. The repertoire was sequenced with immunoSEQ multiplex PCR; TCRdb's copy has only in-frame clones and lacks some. This repertoire includes about 50,000 clones. Sample: PBMCs. The source is a woman aged 55-69 years in good health and CMV-seropositive.

The chain combines TRBV5-1 with TRBJ1-2; TRBD1 matches at 7 bases. Germline V CDR1 and CDR2: SGHRS, YFSETQ. The V gene end was trimmed by 4 bases and the J gene end by 4 bases; junction bases not matched to a gene: 7. The CDR3 runs to 14 residues. CDR3 bases: TGCGCCAGCAGCCCCCAGTCAGGGGGCTATGGCTACACCTTC. Residues: CASSPQSGGYGYTF.

The chain combines TRBV25-1 with TRBJ2-5; D remains unclear. Germline CDR1 is MGHDK and CDR2 is SYGVNS. The V end was cut by 4 bases, the J end by 1 base, with 4 bases between. The CDR3 has 12 residues. CDR3 residues: CASSGGQETQYF. CDR3 sequence (DNA): TGTGCCAGCAGTGGCGGCCAAGAGACCCAGTACTTC.

CDR3 residues: CASSEARDFYGYTF. CDR3 nucleotide sequence: TGTGCCAGCAGTGAAGCGCGAGATTTCTATGGCTACACCTTC. The rearrangement uses TRBV2 and TRBJ1-2; no clear D gene. V lost 0 bases and J 4 bases, leaving 9 bases between the germline ends. The CDR3 has 14 residues. Per the germline V gene, CDR1 is SNHLY and CDR2 is FYNNEI.